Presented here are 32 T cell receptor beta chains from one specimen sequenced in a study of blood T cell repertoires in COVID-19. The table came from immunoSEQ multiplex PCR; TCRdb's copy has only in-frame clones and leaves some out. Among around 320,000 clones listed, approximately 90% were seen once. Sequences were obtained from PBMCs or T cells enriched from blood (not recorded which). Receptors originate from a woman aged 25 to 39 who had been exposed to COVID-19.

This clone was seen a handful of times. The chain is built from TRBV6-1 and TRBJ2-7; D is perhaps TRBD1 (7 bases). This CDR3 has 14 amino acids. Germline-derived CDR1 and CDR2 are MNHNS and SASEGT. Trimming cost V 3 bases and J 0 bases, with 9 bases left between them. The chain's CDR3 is CASSDRGDSYEQYF. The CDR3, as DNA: TGTGCCAGCAGTGACAGGGGGGACTCCTACGAGCAGTACTTC.

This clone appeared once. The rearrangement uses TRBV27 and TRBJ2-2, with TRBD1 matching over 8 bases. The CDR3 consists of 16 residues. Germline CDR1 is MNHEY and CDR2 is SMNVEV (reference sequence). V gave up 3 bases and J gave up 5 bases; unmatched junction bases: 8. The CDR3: CASSFIDRGLTGELFF. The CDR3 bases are TGTGCCAGCAGTTTCATAGACAGGGGTCTTACCGGGGAGCTGTTTTTT.

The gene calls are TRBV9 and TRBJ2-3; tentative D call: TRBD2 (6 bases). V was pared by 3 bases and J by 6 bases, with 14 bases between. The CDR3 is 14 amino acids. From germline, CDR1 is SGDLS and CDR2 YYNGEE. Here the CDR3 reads CASSAPAGLDTQYF. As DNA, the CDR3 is TGTGCCAGCAGCGCCCCCGCGGGGTTGGATACGCAGTATTTT.

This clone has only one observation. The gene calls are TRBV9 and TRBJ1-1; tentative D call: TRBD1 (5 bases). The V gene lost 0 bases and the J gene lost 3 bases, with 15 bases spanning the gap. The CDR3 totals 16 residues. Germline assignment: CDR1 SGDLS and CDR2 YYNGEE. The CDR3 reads CASSVDSQGFDTEAFF. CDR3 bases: TGTGCCAGCAGCGTAGATTCCCAGGGATTTGACACTGAAGCTTTCTTT.

CDR3 nucleotides: TGTGCCAGCAACCAGGGGATGGCAGGGGGCAAAACTGAAGCTTTCTTT. Protein product: CASNQGMAGGKTEAFF. The genes are TRBV7-9 and TRBJ1-1, with 8 bases that match TRBD1. Germline-derived CDR1 and CDR2 are SEHNR and FQNEAQ (reference sequence). CDR3 length: 16 amino acids. V lost 7 bases and J lost 5; bases outside the gene matches: 15.

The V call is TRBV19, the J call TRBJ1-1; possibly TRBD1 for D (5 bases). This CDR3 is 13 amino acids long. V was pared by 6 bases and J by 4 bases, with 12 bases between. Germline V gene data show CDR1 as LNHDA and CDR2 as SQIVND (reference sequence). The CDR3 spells CASRAWGGTEAFF. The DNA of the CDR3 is TGTGCCAGTAGGGCCTGGGGGGGCACTGAAGCTTTCTTT.

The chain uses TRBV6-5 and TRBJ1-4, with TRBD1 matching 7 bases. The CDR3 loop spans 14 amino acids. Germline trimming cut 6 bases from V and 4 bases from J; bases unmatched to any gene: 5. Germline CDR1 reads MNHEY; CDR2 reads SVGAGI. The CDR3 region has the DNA TGTGCCAGCAGGGCAGGGGGAAATAATGAAAAACTGTTTTTT. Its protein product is CASRAGGNNEKLFF.

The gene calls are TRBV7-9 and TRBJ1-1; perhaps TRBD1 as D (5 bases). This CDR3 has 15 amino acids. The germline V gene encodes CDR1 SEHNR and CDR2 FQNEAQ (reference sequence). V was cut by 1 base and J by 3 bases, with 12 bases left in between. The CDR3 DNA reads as TGTGCCAGCAGCTTAGGGGGCTTAGAGGACACTGAAGCTTTCTTT. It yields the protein CASSLGGLEDTEAFF.

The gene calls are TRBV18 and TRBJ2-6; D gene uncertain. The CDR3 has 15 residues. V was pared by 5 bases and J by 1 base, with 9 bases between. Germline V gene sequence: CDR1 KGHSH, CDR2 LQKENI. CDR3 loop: CASSMELSGANVLTF. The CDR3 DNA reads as TGTGCCAGCTCAATGGAGCTTTCTGGGGCCAACGTCCTGACTTTC.

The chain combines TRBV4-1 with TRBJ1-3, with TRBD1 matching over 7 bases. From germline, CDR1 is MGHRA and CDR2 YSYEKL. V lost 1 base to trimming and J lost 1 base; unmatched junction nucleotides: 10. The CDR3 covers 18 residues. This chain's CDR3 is CASSQGGRGRGSGNTIYF. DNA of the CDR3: TGCGCCAGCAGCCAAGGGGGCAGGGGGAGAGGATCTGGAAACACCATATATTTT.

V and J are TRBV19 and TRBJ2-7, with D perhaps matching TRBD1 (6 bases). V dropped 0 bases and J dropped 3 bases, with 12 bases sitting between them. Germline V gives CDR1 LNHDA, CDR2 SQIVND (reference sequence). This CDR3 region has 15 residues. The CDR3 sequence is CASSIDFGQNYEQYF. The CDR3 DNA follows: TGTGCCAGTAGTATAGATTTCGGACAGAACTACGAGCAGTACTTC.

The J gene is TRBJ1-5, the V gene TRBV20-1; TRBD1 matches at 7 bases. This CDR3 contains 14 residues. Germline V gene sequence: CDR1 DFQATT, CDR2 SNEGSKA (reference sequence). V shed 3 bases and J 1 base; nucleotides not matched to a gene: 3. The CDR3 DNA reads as TGCAGTGCTAGTGGGACAGCGAGCAATCAGCCCCAGCATTTT. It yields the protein CSASGTASNQPQHF.

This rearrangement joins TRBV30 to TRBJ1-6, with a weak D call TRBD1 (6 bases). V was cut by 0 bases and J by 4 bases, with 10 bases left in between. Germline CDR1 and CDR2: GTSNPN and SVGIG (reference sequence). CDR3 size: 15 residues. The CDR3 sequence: CAWSVPDSYNSPLHF. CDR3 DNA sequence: TGTGCCTGGAGTGTACCGGACAGTTATAATTCACCCCTCCACTTT.

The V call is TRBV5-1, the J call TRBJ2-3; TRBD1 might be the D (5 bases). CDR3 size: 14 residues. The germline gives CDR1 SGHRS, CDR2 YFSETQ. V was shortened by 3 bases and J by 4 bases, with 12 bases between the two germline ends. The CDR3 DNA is TGCGCCAGCAGCTATTGGCAGGGCTCAGATACGCAGTATTTT. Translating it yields CASSYWQGSDTQYF. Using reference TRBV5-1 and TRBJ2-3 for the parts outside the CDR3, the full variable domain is KAGVTQTPRYLIKTRGQQVTLSCSPISGHRSVSWYQQTPGQGLQFLFEYFSETQRNKGNFPGRFSGRQFSNSRSEMNVSTLELGDSALYLCASSYWQGSDTQYFGPGTRLTVL.

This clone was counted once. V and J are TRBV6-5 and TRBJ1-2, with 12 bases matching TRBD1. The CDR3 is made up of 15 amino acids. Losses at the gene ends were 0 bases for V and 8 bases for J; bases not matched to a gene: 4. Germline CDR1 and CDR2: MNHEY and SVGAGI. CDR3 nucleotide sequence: TGTGCCAGCAGTTACTCGGGACAGGGGGCTCTCGGCTACACCTTC. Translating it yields CASSYSGQGALGYTF.

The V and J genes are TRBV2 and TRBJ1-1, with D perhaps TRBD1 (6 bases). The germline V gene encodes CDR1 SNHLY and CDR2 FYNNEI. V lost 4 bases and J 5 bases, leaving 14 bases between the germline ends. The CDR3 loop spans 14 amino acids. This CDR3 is CASSGQGSETEAFF. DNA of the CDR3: TGTGCCAGCAGTGGTCAGGGGTCTGAAACTGAAGCTTTCTTT.

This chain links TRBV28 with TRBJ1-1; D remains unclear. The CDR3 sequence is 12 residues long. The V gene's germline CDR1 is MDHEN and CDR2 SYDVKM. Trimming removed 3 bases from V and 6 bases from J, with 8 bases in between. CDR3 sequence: CASSLRSAEAFF. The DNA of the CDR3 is TGTGCCAGCAGTTTGAGGTCAGCTGAAGCTTTCTTT.

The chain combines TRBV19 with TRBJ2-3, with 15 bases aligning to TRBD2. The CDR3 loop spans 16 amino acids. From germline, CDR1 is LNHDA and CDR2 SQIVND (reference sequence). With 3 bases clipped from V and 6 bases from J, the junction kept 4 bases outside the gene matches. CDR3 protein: CASSIGLAGGHDTQYF. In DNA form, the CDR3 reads TGTGCCAGTAGTATTGGACTAGCGGGGGGGCATGATACGCAGTATTTT. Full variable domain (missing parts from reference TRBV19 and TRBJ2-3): DGGITQSPKYLFRKEGQNVTLSCEQNLNHDAMYWYRQDPGQGLRLIYYSQIVNDFQKGDIAEGYSVSREKKESFPLTVTSAQKNPTAFYLCASSIGLAGGHDTQYFGPGTRLTVL.

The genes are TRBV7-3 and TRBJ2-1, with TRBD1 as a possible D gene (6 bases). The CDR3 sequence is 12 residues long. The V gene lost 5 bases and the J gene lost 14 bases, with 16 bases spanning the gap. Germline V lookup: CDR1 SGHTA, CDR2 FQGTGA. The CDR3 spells CASSRLGQYKFF. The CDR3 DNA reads TGTGCCAGCAGCCGACTGGGACAATATAAGTTCTTC.

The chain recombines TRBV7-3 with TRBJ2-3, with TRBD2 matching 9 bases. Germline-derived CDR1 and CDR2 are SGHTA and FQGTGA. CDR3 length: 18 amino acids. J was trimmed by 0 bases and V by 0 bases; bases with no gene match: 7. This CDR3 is CASSLTWSGGSSTDTQYF. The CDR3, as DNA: TGTGCCAGCAGCTTAACGTGGAGCGGGGGGTCTAGCACAGATACGCAGTATTTT.

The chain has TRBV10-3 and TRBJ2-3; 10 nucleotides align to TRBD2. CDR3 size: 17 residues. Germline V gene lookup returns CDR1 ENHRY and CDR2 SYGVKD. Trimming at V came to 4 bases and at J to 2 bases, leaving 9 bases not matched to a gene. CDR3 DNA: TGTGCCATCAGTGGTCCCGGACTAGCGGTAAACACAGATACGCAGTATTTT. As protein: CAISGPGLAVNTDTQYF.

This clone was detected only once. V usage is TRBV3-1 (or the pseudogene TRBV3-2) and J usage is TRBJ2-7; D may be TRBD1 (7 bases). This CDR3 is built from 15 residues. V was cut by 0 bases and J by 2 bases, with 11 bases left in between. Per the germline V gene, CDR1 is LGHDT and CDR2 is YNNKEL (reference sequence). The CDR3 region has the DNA TGTGCCAGCAGCCAAGATGCGGGACAGCCCTACGAGCAGTACTTC. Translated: CASSQDAGQPYEQYF.

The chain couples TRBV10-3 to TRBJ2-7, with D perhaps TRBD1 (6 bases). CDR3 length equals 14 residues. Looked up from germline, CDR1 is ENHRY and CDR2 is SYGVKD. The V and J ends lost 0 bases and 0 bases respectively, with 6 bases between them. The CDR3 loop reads CAISESDSSYEQYF. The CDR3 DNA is TGTGCCATCAGTGAGTCGGACAGCTCCTACGAGCAGTACTTC.

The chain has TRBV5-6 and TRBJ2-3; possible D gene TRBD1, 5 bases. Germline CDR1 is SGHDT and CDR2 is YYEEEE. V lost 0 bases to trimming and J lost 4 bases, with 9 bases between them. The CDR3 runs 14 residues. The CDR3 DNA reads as TGTGCCAGCAGCTTGGCCAAGGGGTCAGATACGCAGTATTTT. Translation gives CASSLAKGSDTQYF.

DNA of the CDR3: TGTGCCACCAGCAGAGGGGTGGGGAGAGGCTACACCTTC. This translates into CATSRGVGRGYTF. This sequence joins TRBV15 and TRBJ1-2, with D unclear. Trimming took 1 base from V and 8 from J, leaving 11 bases between them. This CDR3 has 13 residues. Germline values: CDR1 LNHNV, CDR2 YYDKDF (reference sequence). Supplemented by reference TRBV15 and TRBJ1-2, the full variable domain reads DAMVIQNPRYQVTQFGKPVTLSCSQTLNHNVMYWYQQKSSQAPKLLFHYYDKDFNNEADTPDNFQSRRPNTSFCFLDIRSPGLGDTAMYLCATSRGVGRGYTFGSGTRLTVV.

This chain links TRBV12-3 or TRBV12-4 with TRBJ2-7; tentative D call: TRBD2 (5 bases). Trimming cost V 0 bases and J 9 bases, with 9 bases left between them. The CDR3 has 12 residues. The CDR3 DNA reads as TGTGCCAGCAGTTTAGCCTCCGGGGTGCAGTACTTC. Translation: CASSLASGVQYF.

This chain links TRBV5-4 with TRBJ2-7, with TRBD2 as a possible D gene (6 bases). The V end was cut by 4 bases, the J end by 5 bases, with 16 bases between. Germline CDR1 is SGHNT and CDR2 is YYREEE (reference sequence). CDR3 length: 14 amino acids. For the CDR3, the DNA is TGTGCCAGCAGCGTAACCGGGGGTGCCAACGAGCAGTACTTC. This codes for CASSVTGGANEQYF.

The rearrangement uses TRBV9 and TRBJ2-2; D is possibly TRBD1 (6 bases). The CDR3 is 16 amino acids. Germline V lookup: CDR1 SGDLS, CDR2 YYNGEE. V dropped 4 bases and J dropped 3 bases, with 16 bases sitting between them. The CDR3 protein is CASSSQDSRYTGELFF. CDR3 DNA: TGTGCCAGCAGCTCCCAGGACAGTCGATACACCGGGGAGCTGTTTTTT.

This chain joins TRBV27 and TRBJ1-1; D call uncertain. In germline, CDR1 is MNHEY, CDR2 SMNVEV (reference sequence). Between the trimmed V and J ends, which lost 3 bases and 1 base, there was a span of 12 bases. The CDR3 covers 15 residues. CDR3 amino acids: CASSFIGSSNTEAFF. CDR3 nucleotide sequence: TGTGCCAGCAGTTTTATCGGGAGTTCGAACACTGAAGCTTTCTTT.

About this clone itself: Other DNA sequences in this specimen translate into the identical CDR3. Here the CDR3 DNA reads TGTGCCAGCAGAGGATCTAGCTACGAGCAGTACTTC. It translates to CASRGSSYEQYF. The chain uses TRBV12-3 or TRBV12-4 and TRBJ2-7; the D is unclear. This CDR3 contains 12 residues. V dropped 6 bases and J dropped 3 bases, with 9 bases sitting between them.

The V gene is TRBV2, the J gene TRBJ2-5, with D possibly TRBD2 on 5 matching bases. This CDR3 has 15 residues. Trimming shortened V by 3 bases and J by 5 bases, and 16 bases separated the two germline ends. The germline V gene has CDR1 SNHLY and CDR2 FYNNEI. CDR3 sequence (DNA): TGTGCCAGCAGTGATTCCGCGAGGGCATGGGAGACCCAGTACTTC. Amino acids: CASSDSARAWETQYF.

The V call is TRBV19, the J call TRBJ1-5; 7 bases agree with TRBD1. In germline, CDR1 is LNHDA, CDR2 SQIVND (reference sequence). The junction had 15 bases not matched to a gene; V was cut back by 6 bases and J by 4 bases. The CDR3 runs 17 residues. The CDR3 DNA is TGTGCCAGTAGATTTACCCCGACAGGGCGCAGAAATCAGCCCCAGCATTTT. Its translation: CASRFTPTGRRNQPQHF.